The 20 T cell receptor beta chains below were found in one sample sequenced in a study of CXCR3-negative and CXCR3-positive naive CD8 T cells. Broader study findings: CXCR3-positive naive cells had TRB CDR3s that were more hydrophobic than CXCR3-negative naive cells had.

Which antigens these TCRs recognize remains unknown. Each TRB cDNA library was prepared by 5' RACE (with UMI labels). TCRdb reprocessed the 5' RACE reads, keeping one entry per CDR3 protein, no DNA. This table lists around 160,000 distinct CDR3 sequences. The sequenced sample was naive CXCR3+ CD8+ T cells from blood. Subset indicated: CD45RO-CCR7+CD27+CD95- naive CD8+ T cells expressing CXCR3 (TNR3+). These receptors were collected from a human donor in good health. Some clones in this sample may be carry-over from other donors' samples.

The chain has TRBV4-1 and TRBJ2-2. CDR3 size: 13 residues. CDR1 and CDR2 from the germline V gene are MGHRA and YSYEKL. The CDR3 loop is CASSQENTGELFF.

V gene TRBV7-9 combines with J gene TRBJ2-2. In germline, CDR1 is SEHNR, CDR2 FQNEAQ (reference sequence). The CDR3 extends over 14 amino acids. CDR3 sequence reads: CASSFNLPSGELFF.

The rearrangement links TRBV6-5 to TRBJ2-5. The germline V gene has CDR1 MNHEY and CDR2 SVGAGI. This CDR3 is 15 amino acids long. The CDR3 reads CASSYSDSFLQTQYF.

The CDR3 loop reads CAISDPQKTGELFF. The rearrangement uses TRBV10-3 and TRBJ2-2; TCRdb proposes TRBD2, but this gene call is untestable without DNA. The length of the CDR3 is 14 residues. CDR1 is ENHRY, CDR2 SYGVKD, per germline.

The chain combines TRBV4-1 with TRBJ2-1; as DNA is missing, the TRBD1 call by TCRdb cannot be tested. There are 16 residues in the CDR3. Germline V gene lookup returns CDR1 MGHRA and CDR2 YSYEKL. CDR3 sequence: CASSQDEGTAYNEQFF.

The rearrangement uses TRBV27 and TRBJ2-7. The germline V gene encodes CDR1 MNHEY and CDR2 SMNVEV (reference sequence). The CDR3 runs 14 residues. The CDR3 loop reads CASSLSRGSYEQYF.

The chain employs TRBV24-1 and TRBJ2-3; TCRdb lists TRBD1, though no DNA is available to test this call. CDR1 and CDR2 (germline): KGHDR, SFDVKD. The CDR3 covers 15 residues. CDR3 region: CATSDPGSSTDTQYF.

The rearrangement uses TRBV6-2 or TRBV6-3 and TRBJ1-1; TCRdb lists TRBD1, though no DNA is available to test this call. From germline, CDR1 is MNHEY and CDR2 SVGEGT. The CDR3 runs 12 residues. CDR3 amino acids: CASTPGDTEAFF.

The V gene is TRBV12-3 or TRBV12-4, the J gene TRBJ2-3; as DNA is missing, the TRBD1 call by TCRdb cannot be tested. This CDR3 contains 13 residues. The CDR3 loop reads CATGGQETDTQYF.

V usage is TRBV6-5 and J usage is TRBJ2-2; TCRdb outputs TRBD1, but without DNA this stays unchecked. The CDR3 length is 19 residues. Germline assignment: CDR1 MNHEY and CDR2 SVGAGI. This CDR3 reads CASSYSGDTLHGNTGELFF.

The V gene is TRBV10-3, the J gene TRBJ2-4. This CDR3 has 15 residues. CDR1 is ENHRY, CDR2 SYGVKD, per germline. CDR3 sequence: CAISDGSTDENIQYF.

The chain couples TRBV5-1 to TRBJ1-1. In germline, CDR1 is SGHRS, CDR2 YFSETQ. This CDR3 is built from 12 residues. CDR3: CATGGGSTEAFF.

CDR3: CASSDSASGANVLTF. The chain employs TRBV6-4 and TRBJ2-6. This CDR3 is built from 15 residues. Germline V gene sequence: CDR1 MRHNA, CDR2 SNTAGT.

The chain recombines TRBV20-1 with TRBJ1-1. Germline CDR1 DFQATT, CDR2 SNEGSKA (reference sequence). The CDR3 covers 11 residues. CDR3 in amino acids: CSAPLNTEAFF.

V is TRBV7-9 and J is TRBJ2-1; without DNA, the TCRdb call of TRBD1 cannot be checked. Germline CDR1 is SEHNR and CDR2 is FQNEAQ (reference sequence). The CDR3 contains 12 residues. The CDR3 loop reads CASSPGNNEQFF.

The J gene is TRBJ2-7, the V gene TRBV7-9; TCRdb indicates TRBD1, and absent DNA this call remains unverified. Per germline, CDR1 SEHNR and CDR2 FQNEAQ (reference sequence). The CDR3 runs 12 residues. CDR3 loop: CASSLRADEQYF.

This rearrangement joins TRBV29-1 to TRBJ2-7; there is no DNA to check the TCRdb D call of TRBD1. The CDR3 extends over 13 amino acids. Per germline, CDR1 SQVTM and CDR2 ANQGSEA. Here the CDR3 reads CSVGTPSSYEQYF.

The V call is TRBV5-1, the J call TRBJ2-7; TCRdb's D call, TRBD2, is unchecked because there is no DNA. The CDR3 is 15 residues long. CDR1 and CDR2 (germline): SGHRS, YFSETQ. CDR3 sequence: CASGDSLAGNYEQYF.

CDR3 loop: CASSLWTGSYEQYF. J is TRBJ2-7 and V is TRBV7-3; the TCRdb call, TRBD1, lacks DNA for checking. Germline V CDR1 and CDR2: SGHTA, FQGTGA. This CDR3 is built from 14 residues.

This rearrangement joins TRBV6-2 or TRBV6-3 to TRBJ2-7. Germline CDR1 and CDR2: MNHEY and SVGEGT. There are 11 residues in the CDR3. The CDR3 protein is CASSPHYEQYF.